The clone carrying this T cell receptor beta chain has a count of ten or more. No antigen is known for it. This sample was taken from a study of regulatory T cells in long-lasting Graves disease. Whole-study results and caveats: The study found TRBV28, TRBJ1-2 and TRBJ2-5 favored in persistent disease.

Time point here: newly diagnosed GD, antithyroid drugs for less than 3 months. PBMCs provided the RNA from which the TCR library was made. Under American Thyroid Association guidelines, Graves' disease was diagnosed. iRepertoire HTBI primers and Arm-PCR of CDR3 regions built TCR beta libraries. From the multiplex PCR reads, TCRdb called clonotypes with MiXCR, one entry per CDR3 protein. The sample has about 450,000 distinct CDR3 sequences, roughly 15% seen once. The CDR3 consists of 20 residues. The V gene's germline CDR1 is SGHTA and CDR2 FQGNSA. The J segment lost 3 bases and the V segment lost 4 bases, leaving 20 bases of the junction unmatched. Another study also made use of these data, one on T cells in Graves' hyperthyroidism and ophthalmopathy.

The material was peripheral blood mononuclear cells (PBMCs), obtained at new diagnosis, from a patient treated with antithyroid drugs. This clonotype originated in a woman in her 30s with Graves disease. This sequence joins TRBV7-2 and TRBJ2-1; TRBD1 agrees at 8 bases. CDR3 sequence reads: CASSSRGNKDRGGFYNEQFF. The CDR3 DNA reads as TGTGCCAGCAGCTCACGGGGCAATAAAGACAGGGGAGGTTTCTACAATGAGCAGTTCTTC.